This T cell receptor (beta chain) came from a study of CD8 T cells in Susac syndrome. Random hexamers were used to reverse transcribe about 0.5 to 1 ug of RNA. TCRdb recomputed calls from the immunoSEQ multiplex PCR reads with MiXCR, one row per CDR3 protein. The table has some 190,000 distinct CDR3 sequences, 90% to 96% seen once; the top ten hold 0.093%. Worth noting for this clonotype: Antigen specificity is unknown.

Study conclusions and caveats: The study recognized that the number of individuals in its TCR sequencing and HLA analysis was relatively small.

Germline V lookup: CDR1 GTSNPN, CDR2 SVGIG (reference sequence). The J segment lost 4 bases and the V segment lost 0 bases, leaving 8 bases of the junction unmatched. The CDR3 extends over 16 amino acids. From blood CD8+ and CD4+ T cells, the TCR beta chain was sequenced. FACS was used to enrich TEMRA cells, whereas the CD8+ and CD4+ T cells were obtained by negative isolation. The rearrangement uses TRBV30 and TRBJ2-5; TRBD2 matches 10 bases. The sequence was collected from a human donor with multiple sclerosis. The sequenced sample was CD4+ T cells from PBMCs. The CDR3: CAWSVGLAGARETQYF. CDR3 bases: TGTGCCTGGAGTGTAGGCCTAGCGGGGGCGCGAGAGACCCAGTACTTC.